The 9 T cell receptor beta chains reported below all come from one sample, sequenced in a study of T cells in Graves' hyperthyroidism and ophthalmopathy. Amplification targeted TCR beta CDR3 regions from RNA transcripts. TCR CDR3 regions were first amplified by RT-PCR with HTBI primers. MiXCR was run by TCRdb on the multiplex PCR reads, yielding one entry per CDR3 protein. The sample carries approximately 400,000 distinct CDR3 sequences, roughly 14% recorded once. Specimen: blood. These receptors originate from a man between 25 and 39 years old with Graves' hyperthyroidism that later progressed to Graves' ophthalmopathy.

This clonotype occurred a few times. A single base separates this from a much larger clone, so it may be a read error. In DNA, the CDR3 is TGCGCCAGCAGCTTGTTTGCCTTCGGACGGCCGAACACTGAAGCTTTCTTT. This gives the protein CASSLFAFGRPNTEAFF. The chain recombines TRBV5-1 with TRBJ1-1; no clear D. Germline assignment: CDR1 SGHRS and CDR2 YFSETQ. The V end lost 1 base, the J end lost 1 base, and 17 bases lay between the germline ends. This CDR3 spans 17 amino acids.

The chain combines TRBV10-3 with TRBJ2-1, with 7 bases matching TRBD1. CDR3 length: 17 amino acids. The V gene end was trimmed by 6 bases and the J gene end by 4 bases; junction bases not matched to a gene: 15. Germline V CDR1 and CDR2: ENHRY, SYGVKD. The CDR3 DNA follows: TGTGCCATCAGGGGGGAAAGACAGGGTGGAATGTACAATGAGCAGTTCTTC. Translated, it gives CAIRGERQGGMYNEQFF.

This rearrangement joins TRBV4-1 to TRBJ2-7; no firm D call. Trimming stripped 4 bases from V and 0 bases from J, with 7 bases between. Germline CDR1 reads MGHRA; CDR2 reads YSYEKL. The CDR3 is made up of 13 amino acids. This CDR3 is CASSPIFSYEQYF. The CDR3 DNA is TGCGCCAGCAGCCCCATTTTCTCCTACGAGCAGTACTTC.

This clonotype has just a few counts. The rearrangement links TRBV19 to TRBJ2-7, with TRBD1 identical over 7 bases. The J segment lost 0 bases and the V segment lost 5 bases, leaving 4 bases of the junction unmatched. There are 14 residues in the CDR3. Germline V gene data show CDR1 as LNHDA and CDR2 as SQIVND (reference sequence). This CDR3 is CASSGTASSYEQYF. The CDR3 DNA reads TGTGCCAGTAGTGGGACAGCAAGCTCCTACGAGCAGTACTTC.

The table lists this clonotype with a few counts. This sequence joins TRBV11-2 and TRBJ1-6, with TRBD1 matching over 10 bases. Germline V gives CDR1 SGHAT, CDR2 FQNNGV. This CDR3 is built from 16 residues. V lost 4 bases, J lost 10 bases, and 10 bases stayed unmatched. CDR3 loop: CASSSSTGGWGSPLHF. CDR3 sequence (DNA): TGTGCCAGCAGCTCTTCGACAGGGGGCTGGGGATCACCCCTCCACTTT.

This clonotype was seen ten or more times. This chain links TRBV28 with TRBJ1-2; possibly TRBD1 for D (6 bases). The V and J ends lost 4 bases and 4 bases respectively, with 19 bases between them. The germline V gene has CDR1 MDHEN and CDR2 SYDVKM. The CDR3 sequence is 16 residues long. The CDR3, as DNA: TGTGCCAGCAGTTCCCTTTTGGGGGGGCAGTCCTATGGCTACACCTTC. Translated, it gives CASSSLLGGQSYGYTF.

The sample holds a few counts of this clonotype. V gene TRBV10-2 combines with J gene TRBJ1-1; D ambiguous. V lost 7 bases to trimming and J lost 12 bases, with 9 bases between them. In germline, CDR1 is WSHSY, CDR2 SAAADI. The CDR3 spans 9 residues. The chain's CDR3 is CASMVQTFF. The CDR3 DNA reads TGCGCCAGCATGGTTCAGACTTTCTTT.

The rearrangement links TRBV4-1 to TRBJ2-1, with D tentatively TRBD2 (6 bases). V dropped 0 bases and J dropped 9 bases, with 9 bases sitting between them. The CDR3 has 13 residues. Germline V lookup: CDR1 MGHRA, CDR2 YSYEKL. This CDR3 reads CASSQEWGVEQFF. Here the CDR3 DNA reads TGCGCCAGCAGCCAAGAGTGGGGGGTTGAGCAGTTCTTC.

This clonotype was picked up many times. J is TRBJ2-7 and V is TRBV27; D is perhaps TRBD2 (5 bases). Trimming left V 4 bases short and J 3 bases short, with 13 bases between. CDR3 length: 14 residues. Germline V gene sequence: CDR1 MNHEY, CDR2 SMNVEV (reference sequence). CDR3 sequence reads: CASSWADYGYEQYF. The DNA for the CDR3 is TGTGCCAGCAGTTGGGCAGACTATGGCTACGAGCAGTACTTC.